These T cell receptor beta chains were read from a single sample in a study of post-analysis software for immune sequencing data. TCRdb redid the calling of the PCR reads with MiXCR, one entry per CDR3 protein. The sample comprises about 260,000 distinct CDR3 sequences, 30% to 45% of which are singletons, and around 4.8% rests with the top ten. Sequencing input: blood. Source of these receptors: a girl aged 5-17 years with multiple sclerosis. Both conserved end residues are part of each CDR3. Fields, in order: CDR3 DNA, CDR3 protein, J gene, V gene, clone size, D gene. A D gene is named only where the DNA matches it firmly. Expanded clones get a size class; other rows say once, few or many, or leave the size out.

cdr3_nt: TGCAGCGTTGTTCCTTTGGCTAGCGGGACTAACAATGAGCAGTTCTTC
cdr3_aa: CSVVPLASGTNNEQFF
j_call: TRBJ2-1
v_call: TRBV29-1
clone_size: .
d_call: TRBD2

cdr3_nt: TGCAGTGCTTCCGGGACTAGAGGCTACAATGAGCAGTTCTTC
cdr3_aa: CSASGTRGYNEQFF
j_call: TRBJ2-1
v_call: TRBV20-1
clone_size: many
d_call: TRBD2

cdr3_nt: TGCAGTGCGCGGGATCGGAACATTCAGTACTTC
cdr3_aa: CSARDRNIQYF
j_call: TRBJ2-4
v_call: TRBV20-1
clone_size: few
d_call: .

cdr3_nt: TGTGCCAGCAGGGGGAGTCCTAATGATAAACTGTTTTTT
cdr3_aa: CASRGSPNDKLFF
j_call: TRBJ1-4
v_call: TRBV2
clone_size: .
d_call: .

cdr3_nt: TGTGCCAGCAGTGAACTAGTGTCAGAGAATCAGCCCCAGCATTTT
cdr3_aa: CASSELVSENQPQHF
j_call: TRBJ1-5
v_call: TRBV2
clone_size: .
d_call: .

cdr3_nt: TGTGCCAGCAGCCAAGATCTTCCAGGGGCGGACTATGGCTACACCTTC
cdr3_aa: CASSQDLPGADYGYTF
j_call: TRBJ1-2
v_call: TRBV14
clone_size: few
d_call: .

cdr3_nt: TGTGCCAGCAGCCCACGACTAGCGGGAGGGCTCTATGAGCAGTTCTTC
cdr3_aa: CASSPRLAGGLYEQFF
j_call: TRBJ2-1
v_call: TRBV4-2
clone_size: many
d_call: TRBD2

cdr3_nt: TGTGCCAGCAGCTTAGTACCCCGGGCCCCCGGCGCTGAAGCTTTCTTT
cdr3_aa: CASSLVPRAPGAEAFF
j_call: TRBJ1-1
v_call: TRBV7-9
clone_size: .
d_call: .

cdr3_nt: TGCAGCGTCTCCCTGGGAGGGCAGTTCTTC
cdr3_aa: CSVSLGGQFF
j_call: TRBJ2-1
v_call: TRBV29-1
clone_size: few
d_call: .

cdr3_nt: TGCAGTGCTAGTTATGGGGGGGGGCCCGCAGATACGCAGTATTTT
cdr3_aa: CSASYGGGPADTQYF
j_call: TRBJ2-3
v_call: TRBV20-1
clone_size: .
d_call: .

cdr3_nt: TGTGCCATCAGGTCCCACAGGGGTGACACCTACGAGCAGTACTTC
cdr3_aa: CAIRSHRGDTYEQYF
j_call: TRBJ2-7
v_call: TRBV10-3
clone_size: .
d_call: TRBD1

cdr3_nt: TGCAGCGTTCAATCCCGCAACGACAGGGGTATCGATGGCTACACCTTC
cdr3_aa: CSVQSRNDRGIDGYTF
j_call: TRBJ1-2
v_call: TRBV29-1
clone_size: many
d_call: TRBD1

cdr3_nt: TGCAGTGCTAGAGGTCAGGCCTTCACAGATACGCAGTATTTT
cdr3_aa: CSARGQAFTDTQYF
j_call: TRBJ2-3
v_call: TRBV20-1
clone_size: many
d_call: .

cdr3_nt: TGCAGTGTACGGGTGGCGGGGCACAATGAGCAGTTCTTC
cdr3_aa: CSVRVAGHNEQFF
j_call: TRBJ2-1
v_call: TRBV20-1
clone_size: many
d_call: .

cdr3_nt: TGCGCCAGCAGTGAGGGGCCGGCCCGGGAGCAGTTCTTC
cdr3_aa: CASSEGPAREQFF
j_call: TRBJ2-1
v_call: TRBV10-1
clone_size: few
d_call: .

cdr3_nt: TGTGCCAGCAGTTTAGGGCCCAAGCCGCCCGAGCAGTACTTC
cdr3_aa: CASSLGPKPPEQYF
j_call: TRBJ2-7
v_call: TRBV28
clone_size: .
d_call: .

cdr3_nt: TGTGCCACCAAAGCCCGACTAGCGGGGGGAACCGGGGAGCTGTTTTTT
cdr3_aa: CATKARLAGGTGELFF
j_call: TRBJ2-2
v_call: TRBV4-2
clone_size: few
d_call: TRBD2

cdr3_nt: TGTGCCAGCAGCTTAAAGGGGGGAGTCGCCGGGGAGCTGTTTTTT
cdr3_aa: CASSLKGGVAGELFF
j_call: TRBJ2-2
v_call: TRBV11-2
clone_size: few
d_call: .

cdr3_nt: TGTGCCAGCAGCTTAGAACAGGGCGCTGGCTACACCTTC
cdr3_aa: CASSLEQGAGYTF
j_call: TRBJ1-2
v_call: TRBV7-9
clone_size: many
d_call: .

cdr3_nt: TGTGCCAGCAGCCTAGTCGGTCTAGCGGGAGGGCCCAGTGAGCAGTACTTC
cdr3_aa: CASSLVGLAGGPSEQYF
j_call: TRBJ2-7
v_call: TRBV11-3
clone_size: .
d_call: TRBD2

cdr3_nt: TGCGCCAGCAGCCAAGGAGGGGCCTCCTACGAGCAGTACTTC
cdr3_aa: CASSQGGASYEQYF
j_call: TRBJ2-7
v_call: TRBV4-1
clone_size: .
d_call: .

cdr3_nt: TGCGCCAGCGGGATTACAGGAACGGGGACCAACGTCCGGACTTTC
cdr3_aa: CASGITGTGTNVRTF
j_call: TRBJ2-6
v_call: TRBV5-1
clone_size: .
d_call: .

cdr3_nt: TGTGCCAGCAGTGAAGCCGACTATAGGGAGGGGACGGACGAGCAGTACTTC
cdr3_aa: CASSEADYREGTDEQYF
j_call: TRBJ2-7
v_call: TRBV2
clone_size: few
d_call: TRBD2

cdr3_nt: TGTGCCAGCAGTTTGGGGGCCGCCGGGGACACTGAAGCTTTCTTT
cdr3_aa: CASSLGAAGDTEAFF
j_call: TRBJ1-1
v_call: TRBV28
clone_size: .
d_call: .

cdr3_nt: TGTGCCGGCAGTTACCCGGTGGCGAACACTGAAGCTTTCTTT
cdr3_aa: CAGSYPVANTEAFF
j_call: TRBJ1-1
v_call: TRBV6-6
clone_size: .
d_call: .

cdr3_nt: TGCGCCAGCAGCGTACAGCGAACCGCTTACAATGAGCAGTTCTTC
cdr3_aa: CASSVQRTAYNEQFF
j_call: TRBJ2-1
v_call: TRBV5-1
clone_size: .
d_call: .

cdr3_nt: TGTGCCAGCAGCCAGCGGCTTAGCAATCAGCCCCAGCATTTT
cdr3_aa: CASSQRLSNQPQHF
j_call: TRBJ1-5
v_call: TRBV3-1
clone_size: many
d_call: .

cdr3_nt: TGCAGTGCGTACCTAGTGGGGGGAGTCAATGAGCAGTTCTTC
cdr3_aa: CSAYLVGGVNEQFF
j_call: TRBJ2-1
v_call: TRBV20-1
clone_size: many
d_call: .

cdr3_nt: TGTGCCAGCAGTTCCTTAGGAGATACGCGGTATTTT
cdr3_aa: CASSSLGDTRYF
j_call: TRBJ2-3
v_call: TRBV12-3/TRBV12-4
clone_size: .
d_call: .